These 10 T cell receptor beta chains were all obtained from the same sample, sequenced in a study of blood T cell repertoires in COVID-19. Clones were sequenced by immunoSEQ multiplex PCR, and TCRdb holds only the in-frame ones, with some missing. The sample records 95,000 to 150,000 clones, 78% being singletons. Specimen: peripheral blood. The receptors were sampled from a man between 70 and 80 years old with acute or convalescent COVID-19.

The chain links TRBV5-1 to TRBJ2-3; perhaps TRBD1 as D (6 bases). CDR1 is SGHRS and CDR2 is YFSETQ in the germline V gene. This CDR3 has 15 amino acids. Deletions cut 0 bases from V and 9 bases from J, with 17 bases between. Here the CDR3 reads CASSLANSQGITQYF. The CDR3 DNA reads as TGCGCCAGCAGCTTGGCCAACTCCCAGGGGATAACGCAGTATTTT. Drawing the rest from reference TRBV5-1 and TRBJ2-3, the complete variable domain is KAGVTQTPRYLIKTRGQQVTLSCSPISGHRSVSWYQQTPGQGLQFLFEYFSETQRNKGNFPGRFSGRQFSNSRSEMNVSTLELGDSALYLCASSLANSQGITQYFGPGTRLTVL.

This sequence joins TRBV5-5 and TRBJ2-1; a possible D gene is TRBD2 (5 bases). Trimming pared 4 bases from V and 9 bases from J, leaving 17 bases between. The germline V gene has CDR1 SGHKS and CDR2 YYEKEE (reference sequence). The CDR3 length is 14 residues. CDR3 in amino acids: CASSPRVGSTEQFF. In DNA, the CDR3 is TGTGCCAGCAGCCCTAGGGTAGGGAGTACTGAGCAGTTCTTC. The full variable domain, completed using reference TRBV5-5 and TRBJ2-1, is DAGVTQSPTHLIKTRGQQVTLRCSPISGHKSVSWYQQVLGQGPQFIFQYYEKEERGRGNFPDRFSARQFPNYSSELNVNALLLGDSALYLCASSPRVGSTEQFFGPGTRLTVL.

The genes are TRBV6-2 or TRBV6-3 and TRBJ2-1; TRBD1 agrees at 10 bases. Per germline, CDR1 MNHEY and CDR2 SVGEGT. With V trimmed by 1 base and J by 7 bases, 10 bases remained unmatched. The CDR3 covers 17 residues. Written as DNA, the CDR3 is TGTGCCAGCAGTTACTTAGCTGGGACAGGGGCATTTAATGAGCAGTTCTTC. It specifies CASSYLAGTGAFNEQFF.

This chain uses TRBV7-9 with TRBJ2-3; 7 bases match TRBD1. CDR1 and CDR2 (germline): SEHNR, FQNEAQ (reference sequence). The trim removed 7 bases at V and 3 bases at J, leaving 13 bases unmatched. CDR3 length: 16 residues. The CDR3 DNA reads as TGTGCCAGCACCATTAGTAGGGGGCGACTGACAGATACGCAGTATTTT. It codes for CASTISRGRLTDTQYF.

This clone showed up just a few times. This clone may be a read error of a much larger clone one base away. The CDR3 is CASSFRGNTEAFF. In DNA, the CDR3 is TGTGCCAGCAGCTTTAGGGGGAACACTGAAGCTTTCTTT. The chain couples TRBV3-1 (or the pseudogene TRBV3-2) to TRBJ1-1; D is perhaps TRBD1 (5 bases). Germline CDR1 LGHDT, CDR2 YNNKEL (reference sequence). Trimming took off 5 bases at V and 1 base at J, with 8 bases between the two ends. The CDR3 runs to 13 residues.

This sequence joins TRBV19 and TRBJ2-7; 11 positions agree with TRBD2. This CDR3 region has 16 residues. Germline lookup yields CDR1 LNHDA and CDR2 SQIVND (reference sequence). J gave up 6 bases and V 7 bases, and 14 bases lay outside the gene matches. Written as DNA, the CDR3 is TGTGCCAGTACCACGACGAGGGCTAGCGGGGGGTTCGAGCAGTACTTC. It yields the protein CASTTTRASGGFEQYF.

The V and J genes are TRBV7-2 and TRBJ1-3; D is ambiguous. The V and J ends lost 1 base and 0 bases respectively, with 4 bases between them. The V gene's germline CDR1 is SGHTA and CDR2 FQGNSA. The CDR3 length is 14 residues. The CDR3 DNA sequence: TGTGCCAGCAGCTTAGACGGCTCTGGAAACACCATATATTTT. Protein product: CASSLDGSGNTIYF.

The count of this clone is one. The chain employs TRBV18 and TRBJ1-2, with D possibly being TRBD1 (6 bases). This CDR3 contains 13 residues. CDR1 is KGHSH and CDR2 is LQKENI in the germline V gene. The ends were cut back, 2 bases at V and 4 bases at J, with 8 bases in the middle. For the CDR3, the DNA is TGTGCCAGCTCACCAGAAGGGGGCTATGGCTACACCTTC. This codes for CASSPEGGYGYTF.

This rearrangement joins TRBV4-3 to TRBJ1-5; D gene uncertain. CDR3 size: 14 residues. Trimming pared 4 bases from V and 1 base from J, leaving 8 bases between. Germline V gene data show CDR1 as LGHNA and CDR2 as YSLEER. The CDR3 sequence: CASSPLLSNQPQHF. The CDR3 region has the DNA TGCGCCAGCAGCCCCCTTTTAAGCAATCAGCCCCAGCATTTT.

The V and J genes are TRBV5-1 and TRBJ1-1; no reliable D call. V was pared by 1 base and J by 2 bases, with 6 bases between. CDR3 length: 13 amino acids. CDR1 is SGHRS, CDR2 YFSETQ, per germline. In nucleotides, the CDR3 is TGCGCCAGCAGCTTGATGTTAAACACTGAAGCTTTCTTT. Translation gives CASSLMLNTEAFF.